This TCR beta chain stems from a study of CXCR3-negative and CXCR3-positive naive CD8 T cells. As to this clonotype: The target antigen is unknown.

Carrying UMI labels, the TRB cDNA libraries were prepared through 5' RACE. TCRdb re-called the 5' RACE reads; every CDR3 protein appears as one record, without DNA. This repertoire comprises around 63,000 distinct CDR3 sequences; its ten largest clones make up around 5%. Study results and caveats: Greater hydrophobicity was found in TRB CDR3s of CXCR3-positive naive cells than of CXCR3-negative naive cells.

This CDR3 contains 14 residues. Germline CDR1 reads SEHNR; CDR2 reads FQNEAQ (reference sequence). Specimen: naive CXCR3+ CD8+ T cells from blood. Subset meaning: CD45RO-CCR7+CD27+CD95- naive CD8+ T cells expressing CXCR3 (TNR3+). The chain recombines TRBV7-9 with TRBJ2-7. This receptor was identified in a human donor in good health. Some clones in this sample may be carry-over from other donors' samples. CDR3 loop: CASSQGDGEYEQYF. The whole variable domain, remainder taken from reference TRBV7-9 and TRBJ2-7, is DTGVSQNPRHKITKRGQNVTFRCDPISEHNRLYWYRQTLGQGPEFLTYFQNEAQLEKSRLLSDRFSAERPKGSFSTLEIQRTEQGDSAMYLCASSQGDGEYEQYFGPGTRLTVT.